Each of the 19 T cell receptor beta chains below was sequenced from the same sample in a study of graft-versus-host responses after intestinal transplantation. Their recognized antigens are unknown. Clones were sequenced by immunoSEQ multiplex PCR, and TCRdb holds only the in-frame ones, with some missing. The data contain approximately 90,000 clones, about four fifths of them singletons. The input for sequencing was unstimulated CD4+ T cells sorted from spleen or lymph node cells, taken before intestinal transplant. The origin of the receptors is a human donor who received an intestinal transplant.

The V call is TRBV6-6, the J call TRBJ2-2; D not resolved. Trimming took off 3 bases at V and 4 bases at J, with 15 bases between the two ends. The germline CDR1 and CDR2 sequences are MNHNY and SVGAGI (reference sequence). CDR3 size: 16 residues. In DNA, the CDR3 is TGTGCCAGCAGTTATTCCGCGCCAACCATCACCGGGGAGCTGTTTTTT. It is translated as CASSYSAPTITGELFF.

This clone appeared a few times. V gene TRBV29-1 combines with J gene TRBJ1-1; 8 bases are shared with TRBD1. The ends lost 6 bases at V and 7 bases at J; junction bases unmatched: 4. Germline-derived CDR1 and CDR2 are SQVTM and ANQGSEA. The CDR3 covers 11 residues. The CDR3 nucleotides read TGCAGCGTCCAGGGGGCGGGTGAAGCTTTCTTT. Translated, it gives CSVQGAGEAFF.

The V gene is TRBV18, the J gene TRBJ2-5, with D possibly TRBD2 on 5 matching bases. The CDR3 is 15 amino acids. Germline V gene data show CDR1 as KGHSH and CDR2 as LQKENI. V lost 3 bases and J 7 bases, leaving 18 bases between the germline ends. The CDR3 DNA is TGTGCCAGCTCACCTCCTAACGAAGGTGGAGGGACCCAGTACTTC. Encoded protein: CASSPPNEGGGTQYF.

V gene TRBV28 combines with J gene TRBJ2-3, with 10 positions matching TRBD2. The trim removed 4 bases at V and 3 bases at J, leaving 7 bases unmatched. The CDR3 is made up of 16 amino acids. CDR1 is MDHEN and CDR2 is SYDVKM in the germline V gene. The CDR3 sequence is CASSSKGLAKTDTQYF. The CDR3 DNA is TGTGCCAGCAGTTCGAAGGGACTAGCGAAGACAGATACGCAGTATTTT.

The table lists this clone with a count of one. V gene TRBV4-1 combines with J gene TRBJ1-5, with TRBD1 as a possible D gene (5 bases). The V gene's germline CDR1 is MGHRA and CDR2 YSYEKL. V shed 3 bases and J shed 3 bases, with 12 bases lying between them. The CDR3 is 15 residues long. The CDR3 DNA sequence: TGCGCCAGCAGCCAGGGGCCCGGAATCAATCAGCCCCAGCATTTT. Protein product: CASSQGPGINQPQHF.

This clone was seen more than once but under ten times. The chain carries TRBV29-1 and TRBJ1-3; the match to TRBD1 covers 7 bases. V dropped 5 bases and J dropped 0; count of bases not matched to a gene: 16. CDR3 length equals 18 residues. Germline V CDR1 and CDR2: SQVTM, ANQGSEA. This CDR3 reads CSVSQTTGTANSGNTIYF. The CDR3 nucleotides read TGCAGCGTTTCTCAGACGACCGGGACAGCAAACTCTGGAAACACCATATATTTT. Filled out from reference TRBV29-1 and TRBJ1-3, the complete variable domain reads SAVISQKPSRDICQRGTSLTIQCQVDSQVTMMFWYRQQPGQSLTLIATANQGSEATYESGFVIDKFPISRPNLTFSTLTVSNMSPEDSSIYLCSVSQTTGTANSGNTIYFGEGSWLTVV.

This sequence joins TRBV6-6 and TRBJ2-3; TRBD2 is a possible D gene (7 bases). From germline, CDR1 is MNHNY and CDR2 SVGAGI (reference sequence). Trimming took off 4 bases at V and 4 bases at J, with 18 bases between the two ends. The CDR3 spans 16 residues. The CDR3 spells CASSSRGAIGSDTQYF. The DNA for the CDR3 is TGTGCCAGCAGTTCCCGGGGGGCAATCGGTTCAGATACGCAGTATTTT.

The chain joins TRBV28 to TRBJ1-5; TRBD1 matches 10 bases. Germline lookup yields CDR1 MDHEN and CDR2 SYDVKM. The V gene end was trimmed by 4 bases and the J gene end by 9 bases; junction bases not matched to a gene: 12. CDR3 length equals 16 residues. The CDR3, as DNA: TGTGCCAGCAGTTCCCCTTCCGGGACAGGGGTCTCGCCCCAGCATTTT. Protein: CASSSPSGTGVSPQHF.

The J gene is TRBJ2-3, the V gene TRBV5-1; 9 nucleotides match TRBD1. Per the germline V gene, CDR1 is SGHRS and CDR2 is YFSETQ. CDR3 length: 14 amino acids. Losses at the gene ends were 4 bases for V and 4 bases for J; bases not matched to a gene: 4. CDR3 region: CASSRDREADTQYF. As DNA, the CDR3 is TGCGCCAGCAGCCGGGACAGGGAGGCAGATACGCAGTATTTT.

The chain has TRBV27 and TRBJ2-1; 14 bases match TRBD2. V lost 3 bases and J lost 5; bases outside the gene matches: 21. CDR1 and CDR2 (germline): MNHEY, SMNVEV (reference sequence). The CDR3 is made up of 22 amino acids. CDR3 nucleotides: TGTGCCAGCAGTTTGGCCGCCTGGGGTCTAGGACTAGCGGGAGGAACGGACAATGAGCAGTTCTTC. Its protein product is CASSLAAWGLGLAGGTDNEQFF.

The chain employs TRBV5-6 and TRBJ1-1, with D possibly matching TRBD1 (5 bases). V lost 3 bases to trimming and J lost 4 bases, with 13 bases between them. There are 14 residues in the CDR3. Germline V gives CDR1 SGHDT, CDR2 YYEEEE. This CDR3 is CASSSGLWGTEAFF. The CDR3 DNA follows: TGTGCCAGCAGCTCGGGACTTTGGGGCACTGAAGCTTTCTTT.

The V and J genes are TRBV15 and TRBJ2-7; the D gene is possibly TRBD2 (6 bases). CDR1 and CDR2 from the germline V gene are LNHNV and YYDKDF (reference sequence). This CDR3 contains 15 residues. V was cut by 3 bases and J by 5 bases, with 17 bases left in between. The CDR3 loop reads CATSRAGTEGHEQYF. DNA of the CDR3: TGTGCCACCAGCAGGGCGGGGACGGAGGGACACGAGCAGTACTTC.

This chain uses TRBV18 with TRBJ2-7; 11 bases agree with TRBD1. Germline trimming cut 5 bases from V and 3 bases from J; bases unmatched to any gene: 6. Looked up from germline, CDR1 is KGHSH and CDR2 is LQKENI. The CDR3 has 15 amino acids. DNA for the CDR3: TGTGCCAGCTCATCCGGACAGGGGGCCAACTACGAGCAGTACTTC. Translation: CASSSGQGANYEQYF.

The V and J genes are TRBV11-2 and TRBJ1-5, with D perhaps matching TRBD1 (6 bases). The CDR3 length is 14 residues. Trimming took 5 bases from V and 4 from J, leaving 12 bases between them. Germline CDR1 reads SGHAT; CDR2 reads FQNNGV. The CDR3 protein is CASSRDILNQPQHF. CDR3 DNA sequence: TGTGCCAGCAGCCGGGACATTCTTAATCAGCCCCAGCATTTT.

The J gene is TRBJ1-1, the V gene TRBV5-6; the D is unclear. Trimming took 2 bases from V and 4 from J, leaving 18 bases between them. The CDR3 spans 16 residues. Germline V lookup: CDR1 SGHDT, CDR2 YYEEEE. Here the CDR3 DNA reads TGTGCCAGCAGCTTCGGGAAGGCGTGGGTGAGCACTGAAGCTTTCTTT. As protein: CASSFGKAWVSTEAFF.

The sample holds one count of this clone. This sequence joins TRBV6-5 and TRBJ2-2, with a weak D call TRBD1 (5 bases). Germline V gene sequence: CDR1 MNHEY, CDR2 SVGAGI. The CDR3 is 13 amino acids. The V and J ends lost 5 bases and 6 bases respectively, with 10 bases between them. CDR3 bases: TGTGCCAGCAGTGAAGGGGCCCCCGGGGAGCTGTTTTTT. This sequence encodes CASSEGAPGELFF.

V and J are TRBV7-3 and TRBJ2-1; no clear D. The V end was cut by 2 bases, the J end by 9 bases, with 11 bases between. The CDR3 is 13 residues long. The germline V gene has CDR1 SGHTA and CDR2 FQGTGA. The CDR3 nucleotides are TGTGCCAGCAGCTTAGCCCTAGTCGGTGAGCAGTTCTTC. Amino acid sequence: CASSLALVGEQFF.

CDR3 sequence: CSVPSVGGGYNEQFF. CDR3 nucleotide sequence: TGCAGCGTCCCGTCGGTTGGCGGGGGCTACAATGAGCAGTTCTTC. V usage is TRBV29-1 and J usage is TRBJ2-1, with 7 bases that match TRBD2. The J segment lost 3 bases and the V segment lost 6 bases, leaving 11 bases of the junction unmatched. Germline V gene data show CDR1 as SQVTM and CDR2 as ANQGSEA. The CDR3 totals 15 residues.

The genes are TRBV6-5 and TRBJ1-2; no clear D gene. Germline assignment: CDR1 MNHEY and CDR2 SVGAGI. V lost 7 bases to trimming and J lost 0 bases, with 12 bases between them. The CDR3 extends over 14 amino acids. CDR3 amino acids: CASTNGVTNYGYTF. CDR3 DNA: TGTGCCAGCACCAACGGGGTAACTAACTATGGCTACACCTTC.